This T cell receptor (beta chain) appears in the sequencing data of a study of blood T cells in healthy people across ages. Only a few counts were recorded for this clonotype. A second PCR, run for about 7 to 11 cycles, used a sample-barcoded 5' primer plus a J-beta primer mix. Each cDNA molecule, via a template-switch adaptor with 12 random nucleotides, was tagged. TCRdb fed the 5' RACE reads into MiXCR, producing one record per CDR3 protein. Of around 900,000 distinct CDR3 sequences listed, just over 50% are singletons. From germline, CDR1 is MGHRA and CDR2 YSYEKL. V was shortened by 0 bases and J by 6 bases, with 9 bases between the two germline ends. There are 13 residues in the CDR3.

The V call is TRBV4-1, the J call TRBJ2-7; perhaps D is TRBD1 or TRBD2 (5 bases each). Specimen: blood. The TCR sequence derives from a woman in her fifties or sixties in good health. CDR3 sequence (DNA): TGCGCCAGCAGCCAAGATAAGGGGACCGAGCAGTACTTC. This sequence encodes CASSQDKGTEQYF.